The clone carrying this TCR beta chain was observed a handful of times. Its antigen is not identified. TCRdb redid the calling of the reads with MiXCR, one entry per CDR3 protein. Among about 830,000 distinct CDR3 sequences listed, over 25% were seen once. The sample comes from a study of T cell repertoires in cytomegalovirus infection. Germline lookup yields CDR1 SEHNR and CDR2 FQNEAQ (reference sequence). J was trimmed by 3 bases and V by 4 bases; bases with no gene match: 4. The CDR3 covers 14 residues. The genes are TRBV7-9 and TRBJ2-7; 9 positions match TRBD1. The TCR sequence derives from a human donor in good health (CMV status not recorded). Some clones in this sample may be carry-over from other donors' samples. This specimen consisted of cultured CD8+ T cells from PBMCs, obtained from culture after CMV antigen stimulation. CDR3 DNA: TGTGCCAGCAGCTCCGGACAGGGGAACTACGAGCAGTACGTC. Translation: CASSSGQGNYEQYV.